This T cell receptor beta chain was sequenced during a study of tumor-infiltrating lymphocytes in primary liver carcinoma. Study-wide background: Subjects consisted of male and female patients aged 30 to 69 years. Tumor stage was T1-T3 N0M0, and tumor size was roughly 4 to 10 cm across. Samples produced roughly 3.5 to 7.5 million productive TCRbeta reads, comparable across tissue types.

Comment on this clonotype: The germline gene is not matched at one end of the junction; a read error may be the cause.

From roughly 0.45 ug total RNA, TCR beta cDNA was generated with a primer in the constant region. It was through three nested multiplex PCR rounds of slightly modified ARM-PCR that TCR beta libraries arose. TRBV1-TRBV30 forward primers paired with a C-beta reverse primer drove the first two PCR rounds, about 10 cycles each. TCRdb fed the multiplex PCR reads into MiXCR, producing one record per CDR3 protein. The table records about 37,000 distinct CDR3 sequences, approximately 71% of them present only once. This CDR3 has 14 amino acids. CDR1 is SGHKS, CDR2 YYEKEE, per germline (reference sequence). From roughly 21-30 mg of unsorted bulk tissue, DNA and RNA were co-extracted together.

The source is a man aged 35 to 55 with primary liver carcinoma and hepatitis B virus infection. J is TRBJ1-1 and V is TRBV5-5, with D unclear. The material sequenced was tumor-adjacent normal liver tissue. The CDR3 DNA follows: TGTGCCAGCCGCTTGGCCCTGAGGAACGCTGAAGCTTTCTTT. As protein: CASRLALRNAEAFF.